This TCR beta chain emerged from a study of regulatory T cells in long-lasting Graves disease. Building of the TCR beta libraries involved iRepertoire HTBI primers and Arm-PCR of CDR3 regions. One entry per CDR3 protein results from TCRdb running MiXCR on the multiplex PCR reads. The sample has 400,000 to 450,000 distinct CDR3 sequences, roughly a quarter seen once. Time point defined: persistent/refractory GD, antithyroid drugs over 5 years with positive TRAb. There was RNA extracted from PBMCs, and the TCR library was made from it. Blood from the periphery, approximately 8.6 milliliters in all, was drawn into EDTA tubes. The CDR3 is 14 residues long. V shed 2 bases and J shed 10 bases, with 12 bases lying between them. Germline CDR1 and CDR2: SGHDN and FVKESK. Whole-study results and caveats: Few sampled subjects may have lowered accuracy. The persistent group shared roughly 2,700 public clonotypes, more than the 950 to 1,000 shared by new patients.

This clonotype was counted a few times. Its antigen is not known. The receptor was isolated from a female donor with Graves disease. This rearrangement joins TRBV14 to TRBJ1-6; possible D gene TRBD1, 5 bases. Material: peripheral blood mononuclear cells (PBMCs), obtained when the disease was refractory, from a patient treated with antithyroid drugs. This CDR3 is CASSQRGFNSPLHF. For the CDR3, the DNA is TGTGCCAGCAGCCAAAGGGGATTCAACTCACCCCTCCACTTT.